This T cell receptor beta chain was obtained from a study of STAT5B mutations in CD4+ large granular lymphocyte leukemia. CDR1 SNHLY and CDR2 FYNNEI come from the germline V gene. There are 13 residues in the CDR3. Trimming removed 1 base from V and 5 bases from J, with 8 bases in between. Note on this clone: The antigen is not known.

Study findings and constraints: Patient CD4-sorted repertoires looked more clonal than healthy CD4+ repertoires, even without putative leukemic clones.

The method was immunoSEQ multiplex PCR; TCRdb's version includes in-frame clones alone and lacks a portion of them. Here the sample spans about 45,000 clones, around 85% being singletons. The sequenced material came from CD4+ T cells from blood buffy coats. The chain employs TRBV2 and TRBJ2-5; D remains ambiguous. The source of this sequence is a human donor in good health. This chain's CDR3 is CASSEGSKETQYF. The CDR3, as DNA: TGTGCCAGCAGTGAAGGGTCAAAGGAGACCCAGTACTTC.